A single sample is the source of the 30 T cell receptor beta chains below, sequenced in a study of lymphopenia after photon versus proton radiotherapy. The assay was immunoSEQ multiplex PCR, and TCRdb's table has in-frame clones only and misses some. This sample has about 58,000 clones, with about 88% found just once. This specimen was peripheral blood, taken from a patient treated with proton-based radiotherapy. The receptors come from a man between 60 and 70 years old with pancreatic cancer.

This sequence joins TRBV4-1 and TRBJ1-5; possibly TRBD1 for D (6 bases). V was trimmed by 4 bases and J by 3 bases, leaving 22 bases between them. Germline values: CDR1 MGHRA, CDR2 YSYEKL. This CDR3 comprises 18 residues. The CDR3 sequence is CASSPNEVRGPFNQPQHF. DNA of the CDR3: TGCGCCAGCAGCCCCAACGAGGTACGGGGGCCCTTCAATCAGCCCCAGCATTTT.

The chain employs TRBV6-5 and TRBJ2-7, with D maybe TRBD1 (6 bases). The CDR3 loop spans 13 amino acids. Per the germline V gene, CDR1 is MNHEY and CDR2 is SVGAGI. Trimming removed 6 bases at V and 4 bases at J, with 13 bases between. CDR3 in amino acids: CASRKAQGYEQYF. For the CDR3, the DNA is TGTGCCAGCAGAAAAGCGCAGGGGTACGAGCAGTACTTC.

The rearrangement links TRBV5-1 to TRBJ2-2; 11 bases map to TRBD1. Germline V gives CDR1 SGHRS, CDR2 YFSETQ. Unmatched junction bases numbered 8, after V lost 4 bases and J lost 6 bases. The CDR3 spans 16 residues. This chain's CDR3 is CASSGGTGGGAGELFF. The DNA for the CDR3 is TGCGCCAGCAGCGGAGGGACAGGGGGAGGTGCCGGGGAGCTGTTTTTT.

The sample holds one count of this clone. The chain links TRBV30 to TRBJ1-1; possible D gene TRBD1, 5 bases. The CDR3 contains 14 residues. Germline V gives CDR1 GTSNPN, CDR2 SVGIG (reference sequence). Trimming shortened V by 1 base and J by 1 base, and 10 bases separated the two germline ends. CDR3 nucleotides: TGTGCCTGGAGTGGGGACGGGCGGAACACTGAAGCTTTCTTT. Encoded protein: CAWSGDGRNTEAFF.

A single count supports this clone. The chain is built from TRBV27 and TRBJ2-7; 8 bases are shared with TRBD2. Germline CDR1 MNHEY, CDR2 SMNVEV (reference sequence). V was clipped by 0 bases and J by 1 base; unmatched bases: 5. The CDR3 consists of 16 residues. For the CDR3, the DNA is TGTGCCAGCAGTTTATCGACTAGCGCAATATCCTACGAGCAGTACTTC. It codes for CASSLSTSAISYEQYF.

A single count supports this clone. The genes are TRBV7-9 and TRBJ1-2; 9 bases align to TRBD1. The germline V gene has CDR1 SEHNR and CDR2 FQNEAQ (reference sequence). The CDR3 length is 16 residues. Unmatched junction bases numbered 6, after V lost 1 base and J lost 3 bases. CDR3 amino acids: CASSLGGQGFHYGYTF. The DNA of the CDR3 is TGTGCCAGCAGCTTAGGAGGACAGGGGTTTCACTATGGCTACACCTTC.

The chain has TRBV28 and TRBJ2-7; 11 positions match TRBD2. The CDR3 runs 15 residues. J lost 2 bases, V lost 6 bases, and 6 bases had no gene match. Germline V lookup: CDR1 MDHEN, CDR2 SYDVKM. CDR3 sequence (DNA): TGTGCCAGCAGACCCCGACTAGCGGGAACCTACGAGCAGTACTTC. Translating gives CASRPRLAGTYEQYF.

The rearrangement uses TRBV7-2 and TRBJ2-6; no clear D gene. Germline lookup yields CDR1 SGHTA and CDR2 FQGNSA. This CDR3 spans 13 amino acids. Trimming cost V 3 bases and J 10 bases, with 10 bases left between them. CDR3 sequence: CASSFRGANVLTF. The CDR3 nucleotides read TGTGCCAGCAGCTTCCGAGGCGCAAACGTCCTGACTTTC.

This chain's CDR3 is CASSFLSGGGVNYEQYF. For the CDR3, the DNA is TGTGCCAGCAGCTTCCTCTCTGGGGGTGGAGTAAACTACGAGCAGTACTTC. The V gene is TRBV11-3, the J gene TRBJ2-7, with D tentatively TRBD1 or TRBD2 (5 bases each). The CDR3 is 17 residues long. V lost 3 bases to trimming and J lost 3 bases, with 21 bases between them. Germline-derived CDR1 and CDR2 are SGHNT and YENEEA.

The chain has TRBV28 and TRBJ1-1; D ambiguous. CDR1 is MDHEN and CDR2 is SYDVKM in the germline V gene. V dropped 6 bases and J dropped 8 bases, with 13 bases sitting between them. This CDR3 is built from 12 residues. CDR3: CASSLDAREAFF. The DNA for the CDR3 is TGTGCCAGCAGCCTGGATGCGAGAGAAGCTTTCTTT.

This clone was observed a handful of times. This chain's CDR3 is CASSDGLAALQETQYF. The CDR3 DNA reads TGTGCCAGCAGTGATGGGCTAGCGGCCCTCCAAGAGACCCAGTACTTC. V is TRBV2 and J is TRBJ2-5; 7 bases match TRBD2. Germline V lookup: CDR1 SNHLY, CDR2 FYNNEI. Unmatched junction bases numbered 8, after V lost 3 bases and J lost 1 base. This CDR3 is built from 16 residues.

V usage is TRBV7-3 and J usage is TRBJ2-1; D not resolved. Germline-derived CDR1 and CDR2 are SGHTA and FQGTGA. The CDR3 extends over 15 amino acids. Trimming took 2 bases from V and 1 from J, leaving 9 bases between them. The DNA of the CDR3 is TGTGCCAGCAGCTTATCTGCTGGGTCCTACAATGAGCAGTTCTTC. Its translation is CASSLSAGSYNEQFF.

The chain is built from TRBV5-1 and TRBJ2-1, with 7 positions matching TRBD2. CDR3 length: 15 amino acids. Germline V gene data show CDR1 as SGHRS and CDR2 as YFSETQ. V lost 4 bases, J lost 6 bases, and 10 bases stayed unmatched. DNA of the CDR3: TGCGCCAGCAGCACGACGGGGGGTAACCTCAATGAGCAGTTCTTC. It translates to CASSTTGGNLNEQFF.

The CDR3 DNA is TGTGCCAGCAGTTATACCGGGACTAACGACTACGAGCAGTACTTC. This encodes CASSYTGTNDYEQYF. The chain couples TRBV6-6 to TRBJ2-7; TRBD2 matches 7 bases. V dropped 3 bases and J dropped 3; count of bases not matched to a gene: 8. CDR3 length equals 15 residues. From germline, CDR1 is MNHNY and CDR2 SVGAGI (reference sequence).

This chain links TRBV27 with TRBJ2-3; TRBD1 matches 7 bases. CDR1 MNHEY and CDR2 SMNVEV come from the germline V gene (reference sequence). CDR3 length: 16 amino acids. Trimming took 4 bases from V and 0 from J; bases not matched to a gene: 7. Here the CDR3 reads CASSSDRPTSTDTQYF. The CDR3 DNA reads TGTGCCAGCAGTTCGGACAGGCCAACTAGCACAGATACGCAGTATTTT.

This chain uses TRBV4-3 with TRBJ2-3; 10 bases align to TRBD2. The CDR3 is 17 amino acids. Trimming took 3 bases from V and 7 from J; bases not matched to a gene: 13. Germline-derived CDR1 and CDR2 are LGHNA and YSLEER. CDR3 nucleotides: TGCGCCAGCAGCCATGCCGGGACTAGCGCGTCAACCTATACGCAGTATTTT. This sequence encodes CASSHAGTSASTYTQYF.

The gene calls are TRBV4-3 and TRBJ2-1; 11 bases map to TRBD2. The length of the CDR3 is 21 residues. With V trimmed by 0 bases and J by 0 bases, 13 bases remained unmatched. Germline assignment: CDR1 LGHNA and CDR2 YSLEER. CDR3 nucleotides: TGCGCCAGCAGCCAAGAGGTATTAGCGGGAGGGCCCAGGAGCTCCTACAATGAGCAGTTCTTC. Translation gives CASSQEVLAGGPRSSYNEQFF.

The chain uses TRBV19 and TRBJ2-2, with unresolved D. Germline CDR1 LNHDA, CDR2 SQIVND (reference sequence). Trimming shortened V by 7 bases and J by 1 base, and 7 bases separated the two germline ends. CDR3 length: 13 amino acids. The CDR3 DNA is TGTGCCAGTAATCGGAGGAACACCGGGGAGCTGTTTTTT. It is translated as CASNRRNTGELFF.

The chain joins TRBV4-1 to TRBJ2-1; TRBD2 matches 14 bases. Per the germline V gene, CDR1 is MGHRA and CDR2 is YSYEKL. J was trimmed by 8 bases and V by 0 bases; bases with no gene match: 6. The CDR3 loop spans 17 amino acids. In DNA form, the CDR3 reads TGCGCCAGCAGCCAAGAGGCGACTAGCGGGAGGGTATATGAGCAGTTCTTC. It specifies CASSQEATSGRVYEQFF.

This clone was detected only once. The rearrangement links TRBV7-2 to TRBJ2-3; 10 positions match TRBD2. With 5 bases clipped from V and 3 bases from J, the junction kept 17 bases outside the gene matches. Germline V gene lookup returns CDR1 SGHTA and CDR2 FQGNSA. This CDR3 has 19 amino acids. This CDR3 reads CASSQTNKRASGGTDTQYF. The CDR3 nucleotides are TGTGCCAGCAGCCAGACGAATAAGCGGGCTAGCGGGGGTACAGATACGCAGTATTTT.

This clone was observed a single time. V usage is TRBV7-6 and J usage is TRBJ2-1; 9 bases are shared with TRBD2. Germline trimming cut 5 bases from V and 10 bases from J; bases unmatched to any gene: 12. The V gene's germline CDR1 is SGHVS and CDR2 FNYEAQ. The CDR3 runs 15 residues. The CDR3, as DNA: TGTGCCAGCAGCATCCTAGGACTAGCGAGGGGGGAGCAGTTCTTC. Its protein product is CASSILGLARGEQFF.

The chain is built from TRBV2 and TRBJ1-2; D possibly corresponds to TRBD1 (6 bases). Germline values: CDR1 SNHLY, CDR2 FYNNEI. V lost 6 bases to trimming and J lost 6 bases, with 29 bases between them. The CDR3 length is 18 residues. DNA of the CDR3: TGTGCCAGCAGCCCCCGGATTGGGGGCCGCCCGACCCGGAATGGCTACACCTTC. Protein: CASSPRIGGRPTRNGYTF. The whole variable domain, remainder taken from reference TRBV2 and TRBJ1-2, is EPEVTQTPSHQVTQMGQEVILRCVPISNHLYFYWYRQILGQKVEFLVSFYNNEISEKSEIFDDQFSVERPDGSNFTLKIRSTKLEDSAMYFCASSPRIGGRPTRNGYTFGSGTRLTVV.

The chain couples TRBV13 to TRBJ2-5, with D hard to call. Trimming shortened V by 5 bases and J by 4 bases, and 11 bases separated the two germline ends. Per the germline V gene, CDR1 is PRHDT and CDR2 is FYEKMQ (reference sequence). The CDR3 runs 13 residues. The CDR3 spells CASSLLPVETQYF. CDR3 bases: TGTGCCAGCAGCCTCCTCCCGGTAGAGACCCAGTACTTC.

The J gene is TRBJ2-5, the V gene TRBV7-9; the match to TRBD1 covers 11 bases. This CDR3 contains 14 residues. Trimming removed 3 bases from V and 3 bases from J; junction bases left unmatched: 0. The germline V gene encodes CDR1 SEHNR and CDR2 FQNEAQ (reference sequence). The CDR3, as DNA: TGTGCCAGCAGCTTGGGACAGGGGGAAGAGACCCAGTACTTC. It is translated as CASSLGQGEETQYF.

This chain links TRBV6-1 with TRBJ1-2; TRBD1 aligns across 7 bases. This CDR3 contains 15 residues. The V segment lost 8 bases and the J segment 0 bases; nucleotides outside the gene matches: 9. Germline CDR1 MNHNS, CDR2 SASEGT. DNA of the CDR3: TGTGCCAGCCGCGGGTGGGACAGCTCTAACTATGGCTACACCTTC. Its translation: CASRGWDSSNYGYTF.

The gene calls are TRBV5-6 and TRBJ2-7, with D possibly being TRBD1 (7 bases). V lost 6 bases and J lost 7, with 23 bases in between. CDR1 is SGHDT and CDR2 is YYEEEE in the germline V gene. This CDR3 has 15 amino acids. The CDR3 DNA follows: TGTGCCAGCACCAGACTAGTCGGGACAGACCAAGAGCAGTACTTC. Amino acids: CASTRLVGTDQEQYF.

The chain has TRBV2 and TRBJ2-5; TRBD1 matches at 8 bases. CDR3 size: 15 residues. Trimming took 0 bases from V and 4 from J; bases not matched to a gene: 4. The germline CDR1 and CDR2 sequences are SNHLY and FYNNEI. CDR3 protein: CASSEARTGRETQYF. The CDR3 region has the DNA TGTGCCAGCAGTGAAGCGCGGACAGGGAGAGAGACCCAGTACTTC.

The CDR3, as DNA: TGTGCCAGCAGTTGGACTAGCGGGAGGGCCCGGTACCAAGAGACCCAGTACTTC. Amino acid sequence: CASSWTSGRARYQETQYF. The chain recombines TRBV27 with TRBJ2-5; 15 bases are shared with TRBD2. Germline CDR1 is MNHEY and CDR2 is SMNVEV (reference sequence). The CDR3 length is 18 residues. The V gene end was trimmed by 4 bases and the J gene end by 0 bases; junction bases not matched to a gene: 6.

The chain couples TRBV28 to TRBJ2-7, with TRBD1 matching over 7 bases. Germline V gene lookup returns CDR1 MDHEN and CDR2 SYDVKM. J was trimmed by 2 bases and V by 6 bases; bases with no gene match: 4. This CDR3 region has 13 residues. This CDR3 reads CASSDRVPYEQYF. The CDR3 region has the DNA TGTGCCAGCAGCGACAGGGTTCCCTACGAGCAGTACTTC.

The CDR3 spells CASSIGTRFGYTF. CDR3 coding DNA: TGTGCCAGTAGTATAGGGACTCGCTTTGGCTACACCTTC. The chain carries TRBV19 and TRBJ1-2; D gene ambiguous. Germline V gene lookup returns CDR1 LNHDA and CDR2 SQIVND (reference sequence). There are 13 residues in the CDR3. The V gene lost 1 base and the J gene lost 7 bases, with 10 bases spanning the gap.